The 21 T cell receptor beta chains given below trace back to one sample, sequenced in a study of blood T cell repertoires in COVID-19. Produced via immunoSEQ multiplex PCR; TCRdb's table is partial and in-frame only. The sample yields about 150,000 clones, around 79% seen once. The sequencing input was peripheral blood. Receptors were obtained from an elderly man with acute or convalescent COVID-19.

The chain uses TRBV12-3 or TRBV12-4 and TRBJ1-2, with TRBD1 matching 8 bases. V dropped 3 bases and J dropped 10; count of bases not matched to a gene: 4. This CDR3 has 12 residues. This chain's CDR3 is CASSFRQGNYTF. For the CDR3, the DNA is TGTGCCAGCAGTTTCCGACAGGGGAACTACACCTTC.

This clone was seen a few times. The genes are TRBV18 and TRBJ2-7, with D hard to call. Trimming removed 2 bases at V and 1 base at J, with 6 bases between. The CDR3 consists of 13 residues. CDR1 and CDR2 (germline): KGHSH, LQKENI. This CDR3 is CASSPDGSYEQYF. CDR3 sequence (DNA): TGTGCCAGCTCACCAGACGGGTCCTACGAGCAGTACTTC.

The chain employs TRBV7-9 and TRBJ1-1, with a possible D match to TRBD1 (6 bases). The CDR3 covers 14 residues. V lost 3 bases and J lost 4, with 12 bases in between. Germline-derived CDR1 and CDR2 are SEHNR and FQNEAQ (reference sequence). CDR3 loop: CASSLEQGTTEAFF. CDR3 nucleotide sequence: TGTGCCAGCAGCTTGGAACAGGGTACCACTGAAGCTTTCTTT. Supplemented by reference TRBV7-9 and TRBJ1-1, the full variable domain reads DTGVSQNPRHKITKRGQNVTFRCDPISEHNRLYWYRQTLGQGPEFLTYFQNEAQLEKSRLLSDRFSAERPKGSFSTLEIQRTEQGDSAMYLCASSLEQGTTEAFFGQGTRLTVV.

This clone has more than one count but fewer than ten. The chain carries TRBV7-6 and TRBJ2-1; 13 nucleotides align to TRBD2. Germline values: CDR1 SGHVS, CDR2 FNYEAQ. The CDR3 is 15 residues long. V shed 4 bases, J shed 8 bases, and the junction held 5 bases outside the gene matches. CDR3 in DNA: TGTGCCAGCAGCTCACTAGCGGGGGGGTTGGATGAGCAGTTCTTC. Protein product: CASSSLAGGLDEQFF.

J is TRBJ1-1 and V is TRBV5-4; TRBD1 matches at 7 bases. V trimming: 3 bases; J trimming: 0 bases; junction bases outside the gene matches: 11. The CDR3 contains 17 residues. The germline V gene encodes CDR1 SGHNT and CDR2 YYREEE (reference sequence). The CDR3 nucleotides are TGTGCCAGCAGCTGGACAGGAAGGGGTCGGATGAACACTGAAGCTTTCTTT. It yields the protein CASSWTGRGRMNTEAFF.

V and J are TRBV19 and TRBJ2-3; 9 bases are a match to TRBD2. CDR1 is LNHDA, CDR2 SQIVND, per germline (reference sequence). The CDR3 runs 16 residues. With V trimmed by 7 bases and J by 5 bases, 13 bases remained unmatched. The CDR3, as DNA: TGTGCCAGTACCCCCGGGGGGCGGGGGGGCCGAGATACGCAGTATTTT. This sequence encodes CASTPGGRGGRDTQYF. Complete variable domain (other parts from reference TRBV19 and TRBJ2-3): DGGITQSPKYLFRKEGQNVTLSCEQNLNHDAMYWYRQDPGQGLRLIYYSQIVNDFQKGDIAEGYSVSREKKESFPLTVTSAQKNPTAFYLCASTPGGRGGRDTQYFGPGTRLTVL.

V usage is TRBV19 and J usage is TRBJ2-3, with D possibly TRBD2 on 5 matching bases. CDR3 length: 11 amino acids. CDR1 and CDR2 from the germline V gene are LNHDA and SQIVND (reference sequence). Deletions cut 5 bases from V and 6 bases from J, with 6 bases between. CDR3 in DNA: TGTGCCAGTAGTGAGCGGGATACGCAGTATTTT. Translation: CASSERDTQYF.

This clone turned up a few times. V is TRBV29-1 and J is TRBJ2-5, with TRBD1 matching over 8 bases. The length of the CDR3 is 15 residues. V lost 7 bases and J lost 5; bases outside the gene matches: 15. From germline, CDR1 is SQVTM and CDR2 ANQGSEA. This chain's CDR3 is CSGVPNRGVGETQYF. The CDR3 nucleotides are TGCAGCGGAGTGCCAAACAGGGGGGTAGGGGAGACCCAGTACTTC.

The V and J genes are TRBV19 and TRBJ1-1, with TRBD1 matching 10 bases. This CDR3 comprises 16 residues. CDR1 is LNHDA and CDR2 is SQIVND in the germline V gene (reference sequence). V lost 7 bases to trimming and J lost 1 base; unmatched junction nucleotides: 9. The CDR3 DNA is TGTGCCAGTACCCCAACCGGGACAGGGGCGAACACTGAAGCTTTCTTT. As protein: CASTPTGTGANTEAFF. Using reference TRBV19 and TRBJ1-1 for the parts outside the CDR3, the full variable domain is DGGITQSPKYLFRKEGQNVTLSCEQNLNHDAMYWYRQDPGQGLRLIYYSQIVNDFQKGDIAEGYSVSREKKESFPLTVTSAQKNPTAFYLCASTPTGTGANTEAFFGQGTRLTVV.

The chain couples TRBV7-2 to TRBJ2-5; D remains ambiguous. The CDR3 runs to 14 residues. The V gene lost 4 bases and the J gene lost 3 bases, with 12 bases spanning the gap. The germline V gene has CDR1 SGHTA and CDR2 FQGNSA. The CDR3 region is CASSSRHAEETQYF. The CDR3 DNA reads TGTGCCAGCAGCTCTCGACACGCTGAAGAGACCCAGTACTTC.

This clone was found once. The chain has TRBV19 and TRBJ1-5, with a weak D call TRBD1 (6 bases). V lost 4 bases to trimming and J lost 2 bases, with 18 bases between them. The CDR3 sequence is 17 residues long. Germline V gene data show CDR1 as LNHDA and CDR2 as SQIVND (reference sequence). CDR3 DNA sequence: TGTGCCAGTAGTACCCTTAGACCAGGGGTTGGCAATCAGCCCCAGCATTTT. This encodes CASSTLRPGVGNQPQHF.

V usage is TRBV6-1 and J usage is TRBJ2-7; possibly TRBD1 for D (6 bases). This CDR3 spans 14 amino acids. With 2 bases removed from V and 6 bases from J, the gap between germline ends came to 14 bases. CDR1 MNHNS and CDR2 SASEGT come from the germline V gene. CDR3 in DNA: TGTGCCAGCAGTGAATCAACAGGGCTCGGCGAGCAGTACGTC. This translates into CASSESTGLGEQYV.

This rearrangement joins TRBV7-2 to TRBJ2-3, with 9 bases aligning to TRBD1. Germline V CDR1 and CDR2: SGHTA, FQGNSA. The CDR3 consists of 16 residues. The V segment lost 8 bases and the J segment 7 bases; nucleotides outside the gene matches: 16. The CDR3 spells CASVPPTGTGLNTQYF. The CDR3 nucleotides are TGTGCCAGCGTGCCACCAACCGGGACAGGGTTAAATACGCAGTATTTT. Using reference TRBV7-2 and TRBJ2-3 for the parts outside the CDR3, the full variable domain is GAGVSQSPSNKVTEKGKDVELRCDPISGHTALYWYRQSLGQGLEFLIYFQGNSAPDKSGLPSDRFSAERTGGSVSTLTIQRTQQEDSAVYLCASVPPTGTGLNTQYFGPGTRLTVL.

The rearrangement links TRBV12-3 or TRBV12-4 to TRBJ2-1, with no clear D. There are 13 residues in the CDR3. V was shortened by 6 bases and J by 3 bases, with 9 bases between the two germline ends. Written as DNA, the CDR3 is TGTGCCAGCAGCCTAAACGGCTACAATGAGCAGTTCTTC. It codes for CASSLNGYNEQFF.

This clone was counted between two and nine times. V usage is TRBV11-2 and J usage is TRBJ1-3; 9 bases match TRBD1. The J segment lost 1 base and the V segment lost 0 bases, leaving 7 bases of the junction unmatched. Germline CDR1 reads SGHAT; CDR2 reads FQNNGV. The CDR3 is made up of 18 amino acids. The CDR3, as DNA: TGTGCCAGCAGCTTAGAAGGGACAGGGCTCGTGTCTGGAAACACCATATATTTT. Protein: CASSLEGTGLVSGNTIYF.

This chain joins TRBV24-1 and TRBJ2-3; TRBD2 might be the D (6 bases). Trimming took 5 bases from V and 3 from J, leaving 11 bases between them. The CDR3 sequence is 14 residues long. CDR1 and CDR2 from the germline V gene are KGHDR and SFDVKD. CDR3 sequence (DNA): TGTGCCACCAGTGTGGAGGGGCTGACAGATACGCAGTATTTT. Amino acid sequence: CATSVEGLTDTQYF.

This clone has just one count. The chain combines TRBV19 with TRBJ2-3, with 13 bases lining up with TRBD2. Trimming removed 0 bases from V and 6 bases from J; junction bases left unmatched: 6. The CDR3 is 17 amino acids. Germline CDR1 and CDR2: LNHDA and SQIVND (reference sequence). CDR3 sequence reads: CASSIDSLGLAGDTQYF. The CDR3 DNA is TGTGCCAGTAGTATAGATTCTTTGGGACTAGCGGGGGATACGCAGTATTTT.

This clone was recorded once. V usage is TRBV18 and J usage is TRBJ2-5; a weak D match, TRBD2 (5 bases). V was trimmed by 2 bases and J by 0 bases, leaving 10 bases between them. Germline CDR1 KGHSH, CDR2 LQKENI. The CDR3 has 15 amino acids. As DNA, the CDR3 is TGTGCCAGCTCACCAGAGACGGGGTACCAAGAGACCCAGTACTTC. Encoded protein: CASSPETGYQETQYF.

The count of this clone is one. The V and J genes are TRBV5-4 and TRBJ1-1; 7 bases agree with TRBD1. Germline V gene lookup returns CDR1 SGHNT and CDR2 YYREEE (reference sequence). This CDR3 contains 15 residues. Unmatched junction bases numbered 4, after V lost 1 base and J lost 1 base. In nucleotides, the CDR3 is TGTGCCAGCAGCTTGCCGGGACAGCCGAACACTGAAGCTTTCTTT. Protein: CASSLPGQPNTEAFF.

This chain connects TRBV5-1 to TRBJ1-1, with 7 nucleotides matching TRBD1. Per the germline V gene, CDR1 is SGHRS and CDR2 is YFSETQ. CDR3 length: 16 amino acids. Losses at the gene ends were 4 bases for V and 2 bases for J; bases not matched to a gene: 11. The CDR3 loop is CASSPRRDSLNTEAFF. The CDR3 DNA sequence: TGCGCCAGCAGCCCCCGCCGGGACAGCCTCAACACTGAAGCTTTCTTT.

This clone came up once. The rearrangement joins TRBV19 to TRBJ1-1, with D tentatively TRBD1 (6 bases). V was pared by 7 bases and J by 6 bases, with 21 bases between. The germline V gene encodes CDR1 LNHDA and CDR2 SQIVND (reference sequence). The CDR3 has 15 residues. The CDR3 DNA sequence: TGTGCCAGTACAGGCGAGGGGGGGATAGTATCTGAAGCTTTCTTT. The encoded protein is CASTGEGGIVSEAFF.